The 29 T cell receptor beta chains below were found in one sample sequenced in a study of blood T cell repertoires in COVID-19 (dated by TCRdb to 2019 to 2021). Libraries were prepared through the immunoSEQ multiplex PCR assay. The source is immuneACCESS, and TCRdb retained only in-frame sequences with V and J called. Part of the clones is not carried over; for the studies checked, unresolved V genes explain less than half of this, and the remainder is unexplained. This sample lists fewer than 300,000 clones; approximately 90% were detected once. 2.3% of the sample rests with the top ten. Sequenced sample: PBMCs or T cells enriched from blood (not recorded which). Every receptor here comes from a woman between 40 and 50 years old with acute COVID-19.

V usage is TRBV11-2 and J usage is TRBJ2-1, with TRBD2 identical over 9 bases. V trimming: 5 bases; J trimming: 4 bases; junction bases outside the gene matches: 6. CDR1 and CDR2 from the germline V gene are SGHAT and FQNNGV. CDR3 size: 15 residues. DNA of the CDR3: TGTGCCAGCAGCCCCCGGACTAGCGATTACAATGAGCAGTTCTTC. Amino acids: CASSPRTSDYNEQFF. Variable domain in full (rest from reference TRBV11-2 and TRBJ2-1): EAGVAQSPRYKIIEKRQSVAFWCNPISGHATLYWYQQILGQGPKLLIQFQNNGVVDDSQLPKDRFSAERLKGVDSTLKIQPAKLEDSAVYLCASSPRTSDYNEQFFGPGTRLTVL.

V usage is TRBV7-2 and J usage is TRBJ1-2; D may be TRBD1 (5 bases). Germline values: CDR1 SGHTA, CDR2 FQGNSA. V shed 5 bases and J shed 5 bases, with 12 bases lying between them. This CDR3 has 13 amino acids. CDR3 sequence (DNA): TGTGCCAGCAGCACGACGGGACTTTATGGCTACACCTTC. Its protein product is CASSTTGLYGYTF.

The gene calls are TRBV7-2 and TRBJ1-1, with TRBD1 identical over 7 bases. V was clipped by 1 base and J by 4 bases; unmatched bases: 3. Per germline, CDR1 SGHTA and CDR2 FQGNSA. The CDR3 has 14 residues. The CDR3 protein is CASSLDTGVTEAFF. For the CDR3, the DNA is TGTGCCAGCAGCTTAGATACAGGGGTCACTGAAGCTTTCTTT.

The gene calls are TRBV7-2 and TRBJ1-1; the D is unclear. The CDR3 extends over 14 amino acids. V shed 3 bases and J shed 0 bases, with 8 bases lying between them. Germline lookup yields CDR1 SGHTA and CDR2 FQGNSA. The CDR3 DNA is TGTGCCAGCAGCTTCGCAGGTATGAACACTGAAGCTTTCTTT. Its translation is CASSFAGMNTEAFF.

The chain combines TRBV7-2 with TRBJ1-2, with D uncertain. Germline V gene lookup returns CDR1 SGHTA and CDR2 FQGNSA. The CDR3 length is 11 residues. Trimming removed 10 bases at V and 9 bases at J, with 15 bases between. The CDR3 here is CAITTAQSYTF. The DNA for the CDR3 is TGTGCCATCACGACTGCCCAAAGCTACACCTTC.

The chain joins TRBV28 to TRBJ1-1; D not certain. V lost 5 bases and J lost 10, with 17 bases in between. The CDR3 totals 13 residues. CDR1 and CDR2 (germline): MDHEN, SYDVKM. The CDR3 region is CASSTPTIRGAFF. DNA of the CDR3: TGTGCCAGCAGTACGCCGACTATCCGGGGAGCTTTCTTT.

Note on this clone: One junction end disagrees with the germline gene, perhaps due to a read error. The chain combines TRBV28 with TRBJ2-4; 7 nucleotides align to TRBD1. The CDR3 runs 20 residues. The germline V gene encodes CDR1 MDHEN and CDR2 SYDVKM. The CDR3, as DNA: TGTGCCAGCAGGTTATGGGACAGTCCTTTTCGCTTTCTGGCCAAAAACATTCAGTACTTC. Translated: CASRLWDSPFRFLAKNIQYF. Full variable domain (outside the CDR3, taken from reference TRBV28 and TRBJ2-4): DVKVTQSSRYLVKRTGEKVFLECVQDMDHENMFWYRQDPGLGLRLIYFSYDVKMKEKGDIPEGYSVSREKKERFSLILESASTNQTSMYLCASRLWDSPFRFLAKNIQYFGAGTRLSVL.

The V call is TRBV9, the J call TRBJ1-1, with D uncertain. Germline loops: CDR1 SGDLS, CDR2 YYNGEE. V dropped 0 bases and J dropped 1 base, with 10 bases sitting between them. The CDR3 sequence is 15 residues long. This CDR3 is CASSVGPAPNTEAFF. CDR3 nucleotides: TGTGCCAGCAGCGTAGGACCAGCGCCGAACACTGAAGCTTTCTTT.

This clone was seen a single time. The chain joins TRBV7-2 to TRBJ1-1; TRBD1 matches 11 bases. Germline assignment: CDR1 SGHTA and CDR2 FQGNSA. After removal of 5 bases from V and 0 bases from J, the junction contained 5 bases not matched to a gene. The CDR3 has 16 residues. CDR3 sequence (DNA): TGTGCCAGCAGCCTGGACAGGGGGCAGGTGAACACTGAAGCTTTCTTT. Its protein is CASSLDRGQVNTEAFF.

The genes are TRBV13 and TRBJ1-1; D is undetermined. Deletions cut 0 bases from V and 5 bases from J, with 10 bases between. Germline CDR1 and CDR2: PRHDT and FYEKMQ (reference sequence). The CDR3 consists of 14 residues. This CDR3 is CASSLGVGRTEAFF. DNA for the CDR3: TGTGCCAGCAGCTTAGGGGTAGGGAGGACTGAAGCTTTCTTT.

This sequence joins TRBV11-2 and TRBJ2-1; 8 bases map to TRBD2. After removal of 5 bases from V and 4 bases from J, the junction contained 13 bases not matched to a gene. The CDR3 runs to 17 residues. Germline CDR1 and CDR2: SGHAT and FQNNGV. The CDR3 DNA is TGTGCCAGCAGCCGACGGGTAGCGGGGCCCATATACAATGAGCAGTTCTTC. Its protein product is CASSRRVAGPIYNEQFF.

This clone was counted between two and nine times. The chain links TRBV10-3 to TRBJ1-5, with D tentatively TRBD1 (6 bases). The germline V and J ends were trimmed by 8 bases and 6 bases, with 17 bases remaining between them. Looked up from germline, CDR1 is ENHRY and CDR2 is SYGVKD. CDR3 length equals 14 residues. The chain's CDR3 is CAIAPGGATQPQHF. In DNA form, the CDR3 reads TGTGCCATCGCACCTGGGGGGGCCACTCAGCCCCAGCATTTT.

The chain employs TRBV2 and TRBJ1-3, with 8 nucleotides matching TRBD1. The CDR3 spans 14 residues. Germline lookup yields CDR1 SNHLY and CDR2 FYNNEI. The J segment lost 2 bases and the V segment lost 6 bases, leaving 3 bases of the junction unmatched. CDR3 residues: CASSADRAGNTIYF. CDR3 bases: TGTGCCAGCAGCGCGGACAGGGCTGGAAACACCATATATTTT. The entire variable domain, with the rest obtained from reference TRBV2 and TRBJ1-3, is as follows: EPEVTQTPSHQVTQMGQEVILRCVPISNHLYFYWYRQILGQKVEFLVSFYNNEISEKSEIFDDQFSVERPDGSNFTLKIRSTKLEDSAMYFCASSADRAGNTIYFGEGSWLTVV.

This chain uses TRBV9 with TRBJ2-1; D uncertain. With 4 bases removed from V and 5 bases from J, the gap between germline ends came to 28 bases. The CDR3 has 19 amino acids. Germline V gene lookup returns CDR1 SGDLS and CDR2 YYNGEE. CDR3 coding DNA: TGTGCCAGCAGCCCACAGACCCCGGTGTTGTTTTCCAGTGACAATGAGCAGTTCTTC. Translation: CASSPQTPVLFSSDNEQFF.

J is TRBJ2-7 and V is TRBV28, with TRBD2 matching 8 bases. The V and J ends lost 10 bases and 6 bases, in that order; junction bases with no gene match: 14. The CDR3 consists of 14 residues. The germline CDR1 and CDR2 sequences are MDHEN and SYDVKM. The CDR3 protein is CATFGRGRSSEQYF. The CDR3 DNA reads TGTGCCACTTTCGGGAGGGGAAGGAGCAGCGAGCAGTACTTC.

V is TRBV5-6 and J is TRBJ2-3; 9 bases match TRBD1. CDR1 and CDR2 (germline): SGHDT, YYEEEE. After removal of 5 bases from V and 10 bases from J, the junction contained 5 bases not matched to a gene. The CDR3 is made up of 12 amino acids. CDR3 region: CASSMRDRAQYF. DNA of the CDR3: TGTGCCAGCAGTATGAGGGACAGGGCGCAGTATTTT. Supplemented by reference TRBV5-6 and TRBJ2-3, the full variable domain reads DAGVTQSPTHLIKTRGQQVTLRCSPKSGHDTVSWYQQALGQGPQFIFQYYEEEERQRGNFPDRFSGHQFPNYSSELNVNALLLGDSALYLCASSMRDRAQYFGPGTRLTVL.

The gene calls are TRBV15 and TRBJ2-3; 10 bases are shared with TRBD2. The V and J ends lost 5 bases and 7 bases, in that order; junction bases with no gene match: 6. CDR1 is LNHNV, CDR2 YYDKDF, per germline (reference sequence). The CDR3 is 14 residues long. CDR3 nucleotide sequence: TGTGCCACCAGCCCAGCGGGGGGGCCAAATACGCAGTATTTT. This codes for CATSPAGGPNTQYF.

This rearrangement joins TRBV18 to TRBJ1-2; 7 bases agree with TRBD1. The CDR3 runs to 14 residues. Germline V gene sequence: CDR1 KGHSH, CDR2 LQKENI. The junction had 4 bases not matched to a gene; V was cut back by 5 bases and J by 1 base. The CDR3 region has the DNA TGTGCCAGCTCAGAGGGGGCTGGTAACTATGGCTACACCTTC. Its translation: CASSEGAGNYGYTF.

The chain has TRBV14 and TRBJ1-1; 7 bases align to TRBD1. V was clipped by 0 bases and J by 3 bases; unmatched bases: 13. In germline, CDR1 is SGHDN, CDR2 FVKESK. The CDR3 is 18 amino acids. The CDR3 bases are TGTGCCAGCAGCCAAGATTCAGGGGGAGTTAAGCGCGACACTGAAGCTTTCTTT. Amino acid sequence: CASSQDSGGVKRDTEAFF.

In regard to this clone: Within the sample, other DNA sequences also encode this same CDR3. This sequence joins TRBV28 and TRBJ1-3; 8 bases fit TRBD1. V gave up 4 bases and J gave up 1 base; unmatched junction bases: 0. The CDR3 is 14 amino acids. Per germline, CDR1 MDHEN and CDR2 SYDVKM. CDR3 sequence reads: CASSWTGSGNTIYF. CDR3 DNA: TGTGCCAGCAGTTGGACAGGGTCTGGAAACACCATATATTTT.

J is TRBJ2-1 and V is TRBV4-1, with 8 nucleotides matching TRBD2. This CDR3 comprises 17 residues. Looked up from germline, CDR1 is MGHRA and CDR2 is YSYEKL. V lost 0 bases and J lost 6; bases outside the gene matches: 10. In DNA, the CDR3 is TGCGCCAGCAGCCAAGACCCTGGGACTAGTCTCGTCAATGAGCAGTTCTTC. This sequence encodes CASSQDPGTSLVNEQFF.

The V call is TRBV7-9, the J call TRBJ2-7; 7 bases agree with TRBD2. Germline CDR1 SEHNR, CDR2 FQNEAQ (reference sequence). The V gene end was trimmed by 8 bases and the J gene end by 6 bases; junction bases not matched to a gene: 13. The CDR3 is 14 amino acids. CDR3 bases: TGTGCCAGCGGCCGGGCGGGAGATGCTTTCGAGCAGTACTTC. Amino acids: CASGRAGDAFEQYF.

The CDR3 DNA reads TGTGCCAGTGAGGATGGTGGCGGCTACACCTTC. Translated: CASEDGGGYTF. This rearrangement joins TRBV19 to TRBJ1-2; D is unclear. The CDR3 covers 11 residues. In germline, CDR1 is LNHDA, CDR2 SQIVND (reference sequence). Trimming left V 8 bases short and J 8 bases short, with 12 bases between. The complete variable domain, with remaining parts taken from reference TRBV19 and TRBJ1-2, reads DGGITQSPKYLFRKEGQNVTLSCEQNLNHDAMYWYRQDPGQGLRLIYYSQIVNDFQKGDIAEGYSVSREKKESFPLTVTSAQKNPTAFYLCASEDGGGYTFGSGTRLTVV.

The chain uses TRBV28 and TRBJ2-1; no clear D gene. V was trimmed by 2 bases and J by 6 bases, leaving 11 bases between them. The CDR3 contains 14 residues. CDR1 is MDHEN, CDR2 SYDVKM, per germline. The CDR3 reads CASSLGVRPNEQFF. CDR3 DNA sequence: TGTGCCAGCAGTTTAGGAGTCCGCCCCAATGAGCAGTTCTTC.

CDR3 amino acids: CASSQDTGLKETQYF. The DNA for the CDR3 is TGTGCCAGCAGCCAAGATACGGGACTAAAAGAGACCCAGTACTTC. This chain uses TRBV3-1 (or the pseudogene TRBV3-2) with TRBJ2-5, with 7 bases fitting TRBD2. After removal of 0 bases from V and 3 bases from J, the junction contained 4 bases not matched to a gene. This CDR3 spans 15 amino acids. Germline CDR1 reads LGHDT; CDR2 reads YNNKEL (reference sequence).

The J gene is TRBJ2-1, the V gene TRBV21-1; the table's D call of TRBD2 was not tested on the DNA. TRBV21-1 is a recognized pseudogene. This CDR3 spans 15 amino acids. CDR3: CASSNYWERDNEQFF. The CDR3 DNA reads TGTGCCAGCAGTAACTATTGGGAGCGAGACAATGAGCAGTTCTTC.

CDR3 region: CATSGGSYNEQFF. As DNA, the CDR3 is TGTGCCACCTCAGGGGGCTCCTACAATGAGCAGTTCTTC. This rearrangement joins TRBV28 to TRBJ2-1; TRBD1 aligns across 7 bases. Unmatched junction bases numbered 3, after V lost 10 bases and J lost 0 bases. CDR3 length: 13 amino acids. Germline assignment: CDR1 MDHEN and CDR2 SYDVKM.

This chain links TRBV9 with TRBJ2-3; 7 bases are a match to TRBD2. The CDR3 has 16 residues. J gave up 3 bases and V 4 bases, and 11 bases lay outside the gene matches. Germline assignment: CDR1 SGDLS and CDR2 YYNGEE. The CDR3 bases are TGTGCCAGCAGCCCTGACAGTGGGCGGGGGACAGATACGCAGTATTTT. Protein: CASSPDSGRGTDTQYF.

The chain carries TRBV7-9 and TRBJ2-7; 10 nucleotides align to TRBD1. This CDR3 is 19 amino acids long. With V trimmed by 4 bases and J by 6 bases, 21 bases remained unmatched. The V gene's germline CDR1 is SEHNR and CDR2 FQNEAQ (reference sequence). Here the CDR3 reads CASSSERDRGSVGSGEQYF. CDR3 bases: TGTGCCAGCAGCTCTGAACGGGACAGGGGATCCGTCGGGTCGGGCGAGCAGTACTTC. Full variable domain (remainder filled in from reference TRBV7-9 and TRBJ2-7): DTGVSQNPRHKITKRGQNVTFRCDPISEHNRLYWYRQTLGQGPEFLTYFQNEAQLEKSRLLSDRFSAERPKGSFSTLEIQRTEQGDSAMYLCASSSERDRGSVGSGEQYFGPGTRLTVT.